The present TCR beta chain was sequenced within a study of blood T cells in healthy people across ages. General observations from the study: From one million sequenced T cells, diversity estimates were lower bounds.

This clonotype has only a few counts. No antigen is known for it. Combining a sample-barcoded 5' primer with a J-beta primer mix, a second PCR ran for about 7 to 11 cycles. A minimum of 2.5 million CDR3-containing paired-end reads was obtained for each sample. TCRdb analysed the 5' RACE reads with MiXCR anew, one entry per CDR3 protein. In the table there are around 970,000 distinct CDR3 sequences, just over 50% of which are singletons. The ends were cut back, 4 bases at V and 1 base at J, with 17 bases in the middle. CDR1 and CDR2 (germline): SQVTM, ANQGSEA. This CDR3 is built from 16 residues. The genes are TRBV29-1 and TRBJ2-1, with D perhaps TRBD2 (5 bases). This TCR derives from a woman aged 55-69 years in good health. The sequenced sample was blood. Here the CDR3 DNA reads TGCAGCGTTGGCAGGTTCGGGATTCCATCCTACAATGAGCAGTTCTTC. Amino acid sequence: CSVGRFGIPSYNEQFF.